A selection of T cell receptor beta chains follows, all from one sample in a study of blood T cells in healthy people across ages. TCRdb reprocessed the 5' RACE reads via MiXCR and lists one record per CDR3 protein. This table has 1.5 million to 2 million distinct CDR3 sequences, around 48% appearing once. Sequences were obtained from blood. The receptors derive from a woman in her thirties or forties in good health. Each CDR3 is given with its conserved first and last residue. D genes are given only for firm matches. Size values are once, few and many counts, or a class for expanded clones, and some rows have none.

D gene: .
J gene: TRBJ2-7
V gene: TRBV29-1
clone size: many
CDR3 protein: CSVEDRPGGGDEQYF
CDR3 DNA: TGCAGCGTTGAAGATCGTCCCGGGGGAGGCGACGAGCAGTACTTC

D gene: TRBD1
J gene: TRBJ1-2
V gene: TRBV28
clone size: .
CDR3 protein: CASSFLQGARGYTF
CDR3 DNA: TGTGCCAGCAGTTTCTTACAGGGGGCGCGTGGCTACACCTTC

D gene: TRBD1
J gene: TRBJ1-5
V gene: TRBV7-2
clone size: .
CDR3 protein: CASSYRGQSNQPQHF
CDR3 DNA: TGTGCCAGCAGTTACAGGGGGCAGAGCAATCAGCCCCAGCATTTT

D gene: .
J gene: TRBJ2-5
V gene: TRBV20-1
clone size: few
CDR3 protein: CSARDLFGVETQYF
CDR3 DNA: TGCAGTGCTAGAGATCTGTTCGGGGTGGAGACCCAGTACTTC

D gene: .
J gene: TRBJ2-1
V gene: TRBV2
clone size: .
CDR3 protein: CASRLSGRNEQFF
CDR3 DNA: TGTGCCAGCAGGCTCTCGGGGCGCAATGAGCAGTTCTTC

D gene: .
J gene: TRBJ2-7
V gene: TRBV2
clone size: .
CDR3 protein: CASSSRYGQYF
CDR3 DNA: TGTGCCAGCAGTTCCAGGTACGGGCAGTACTTC

D gene: TRBD1
J gene: TRBJ1-5
V gene: TRBV6-6
clone size: .
CDR3 protein: CASSYGRGRGPNQPQHF
CDR3 DNA: TGTGCCAGCAGTTACGGCCGGGGGAGGGGGCCTAATCAGCCCCAGCATTTT

D gene: .
J gene: TRBJ1-4
V gene: TRBV20-1
clone size: .
CDR3 protein: CSARDAGGSNEKLFF
CDR3 DNA: TGCAGTGCTAGAGATGCCGGGGGCTCTAATGAAAAACTGTTTTTT

D gene: .
J gene: TRBJ2-5
V gene: TRBV7-8
clone size: .
CDR3 protein: CASSWTGTPGQETQYF
CDR3 DNA: TGTGCCAGCAGCTGGACCGGGACGCCGGGCCAAGAGACCCAGTACTTC

D gene: .
J gene: TRBJ1-1
V gene: TRBV7-2
clone size: .
CDR3 protein: CASSLSPGVNTEAFF
CDR3 DNA: TGTGCCAGCAGCTTATCTCCAGGTGTGAACACTGAAGCTTTCTTT

D gene: TRBD1
J gene: TRBJ1-2
V gene: TRBV28
clone size: .
CDR3 protein: CASSLWEQGRGDGYTF
CDR3 DNA: TGTGCCAGCAGTTTATGGGAACAGGGGAGAGGTGATGGCTACACCTTC

D gene: .
J gene: TRBJ2-1
V gene: TRBV4-1
clone size: few
CDR3 protein: CASSQVSVNEQFF
CDR3 DNA: TGCGCCAGCAGCCAAGTTAGCGTCAATGAGCAGTTCTTC

D gene: TRBD1
J gene: TRBJ2-5
V gene: TRBV14
clone size: .
CDR3 protein: CASNRDRRETQYF
CDR3 DNA: TGTGCCAGCAACAGGGACAGGCGTGAGACCCAGTACTTC